The T cell receptor beta chain described here comes from a study of identical twins. TCRdb itself ran the 5' RACE reads through MiXCR, one entry per CDR3 protein. Of around 680,000 distinct CDR3 sequences detected, around 8.3% appear once; the ten largest clones hold roughly 0.97%. CDR1 is SGHRS, CDR2 YFSETQ, per germline. The CDR3 consists of 17 residues. Trimming cost V 4 bases and J 1 base; bases outside gene matches: 8. The sample was also linked to a second study, of yellow fever vaccine responses in identical twins.

This rearrangement joins TRBV5-1 to TRBJ2-1, with 10 bases aligning to TRBD1. The specimen sequenced was PBMCs. The TCR sequence derives from a woman aged 18-29 years in good health. The CDR3 DNA reads TGCGCCAGCAGCCCCGGACAGGGGGTTTCTTCCTACAATGAGCAGTTCTTC. Amino acids: CASSPGQGVSSYNEQFF.